These 13 T cell receptor beta chains were sequenced from one sample in a study of regulatory T cells in long-lasting Graves disease. Regarding time point: persistent/refractory GD, antithyroid drugs over 5 years with positive TRAb. The authors made the TCR library using RNA they extracted from PBMCs. Construction of the TCR beta libraries employed iRepertoire HTBI primers in conjunction with Arm-PCR of CDR3 regions. TCRdb ran MiXCR on the multiplex PCR reads and lists one entry per CDR3 protein. The sample carries around 510,000 distinct CDR3 sequences, around 20% recorded once. The starting material was peripheral blood mononuclear cells (PBMCs), obtained when the disease was refractory, from a patient treated with antithyroid drugs. The receptors stem from a female donor with Graves disease.

The rearrangement uses TRBV20-1 and TRBJ2-2, with 9 bases lining up with TRBD1. CDR3 size: 16 residues. V lost 1 base, J lost 2 bases, and 5 bases stayed unmatched. CDR1 is DFQATT and CDR2 is SNEGSKA in the germline V gene (reference sequence). The CDR3 coding sequence is TGCAGTGCTAGAGTACAGGGGGCGCTAAACACCGGGGAGCTGTTTTTT. It translates to CSARVQGALNTGELFF.

J is TRBJ2-3 and V is TRBV6-1, with 12 bases fitting TRBD2. CDR3 length: 18 amino acids. Losses at the gene ends were 3 bases for V and 2 bases for J; bases not matched to a gene: 9. Per germline, CDR1 MNHNS and CDR2 SASEGT. The CDR3 nucleotides read TGTGCCAGCAGTGAGCCTAGCGGGAGGGCCACACACACAGATACGCAGTATTTT. This translates into CASSEPSGRATHTDTQYF.

A remark on this clonotype: A much bigger clone sits one base away, suggesting this may be a read error. The J gene is TRBJ2-7, the V gene TRBV7-2; TRBD2 aligns across 15 bases. The CDR3 has 19 residues. The germline V gene encodes CDR1 SGHTA and CDR2 FQGNSA. Here the CDR3 DNA reads TGTGCCAGCAGCACAAAACCGGGACTAGCGGGAGGACGGGACTACGAGCGGTACTTC. This codes for CASSTKPGLAGGRDYERYF.

This rearrangement joins TRBV19 to TRBJ1-5; 9 nucleotides agree with TRBD1. In germline, CDR1 is LNHDA, CDR2 SQIVND (reference sequence). J lost 5 bases, V lost 5 bases, and 7 bases had no gene match. The CDR3 is 15 residues long. CDR3 coding DNA: TGTGCCAGTAGTCCGTCTGGGACAGGGTATCAGCCCCAGCATTTT. Protein: CASSPSGTGYQPQHF.

To note about this clonotype: Mismatch with germline at one junction end may stem from a read error. The chain employs TRBV7-8 and TRBJ2-7; D remains ambiguous. The CDR3 length is 13 residues. Germline V gene lookup returns CDR1 SGHVS and CDR2 FQNEAQ. The CDR3 DNA follows: TGCGCCAGCAGCCAAGTAGTCGGTTCCGCGCAGTACTTC. Translated, it gives CASSQVVGSAQYF.

This clonotype was counted many times. The chain uses TRBV12-3 or TRBV12-4 and TRBJ1-5; 10 nucleotides line up with TRBD1. CDR3 length equals 17 residues. With 1 base clipped from V and 0 bases from J, the junction kept 3 bases outside the gene matches. CDR3 amino acids: CASSLGQGASSNQPQHF. The DNA of the CDR3 is TGTGCCAGCAGTTTAGGACAGGGGGCATCTAGCAATCAGCCCCAGCATTTT.

This clonotype was detected many times. The chain carries TRBV12-3 or TRBV12-4 and TRBJ1-4, with 8 bases lining up with TRBD1. The CDR3 sequence is 13 residues long. Trimming at V came to 7 bases and at J to 8 bases, leaving 6 bases not matched to a gene. The CDR3 spells CASNRGAGEKLFF. The CDR3, as DNA: TGTGCCAGCAACAGGGGGGCAGGGGAAAAACTGTTTTTT.

In this sample, this clonotype turned up a few times. The chain employs TRBV19 and TRBJ2-1, with a possible D match to TRBD2 (6 bases). Per germline, CDR1 LNHDA and CDR2 SQIVND (reference sequence). The V and J ends lost 3 bases and 5 bases respectively, with 17 bases between them. This CDR3 spans 16 amino acids. The CDR3 DNA reads TGTGCCAGTAGTATCGGGCGGGGAAGGTGGGACAATGAGCAGTTCTTC. Translating it yields CASSIGRGRWDNEQFF.

Concerning this clonotype itself: A far larger clone is off by one base, so a read error is likely. V usage is TRBV7-9 and J usage is TRBJ1-1; D uncertain. The CDR3 runs to 16 residues. In germline, CDR1 is SEHNR, CDR2 FQNEAQ (reference sequence). CDR3 DNA sequence: TGCGCCAGCAGCCAAGATGTTGGTAACACGAACACTGAAGCTTTCTTT. Translating it yields CASSQDVGNTNTEAFF.

The chain carries TRBV7-9 and TRBJ2-7; D might be TRBD1 (6 bases). The CDR3 spans 16 residues. Germline CDR1 is SEHNR and CDR2 is FQNEAQ (reference sequence). Trimming shortened V by 1 base and J by 2 bases, and 15 bases separated the two germline ends. CDR3 protein: CASSLEGPGEAYEQYF. CDR3 coding DNA: TGTGCCAGCAGCTTAGAAGGCCCAGGGGAAGCCTACGAGCAGTACTTC.

This clonotype showed up many times. This chain links TRBV28 with TRBJ2-5; D possibly uses TRBD1 or TRBD2 (5 bases each). The germline V gene encodes CDR1 MDHEN and CDR2 SYDVKM. CDR3 length equals 17 residues. Trimming cost V 3 bases and J 5 bases, with 22 bases left between them. The CDR3 loop reads CASSLPPRGVGAETQYF. The CDR3 DNA reads TGTGCCAGCAGTTTGCCCCCTCGTGGGGTCGGGGCGGAGACCCAGTACTTC.

This chain joins TRBV19 and TRBJ2-7; TRBD1 matches 7 bases. CDR3 length: 15 residues. Germline loops: CDR1 LNHDA, CDR2 SQIVND (reference sequence). V shed 5 bases, J shed 4 bases, and the junction held 11 bases outside the gene matches. The CDR3 loop reads CASSDLRDSLYEQYF. The CDR3 coding sequence is TGTGCCAGTAGTGACCTCCGGGACAGCCTATACGAGCAGTACTTC.

The chain is built from TRBV7-9 and TRBJ2-7, with 7 bases identical to TRBD1. From germline, CDR1 is SEHNR and CDR2 FQNEAQ (reference sequence). V dropped 5 bases and J dropped 1; count of bases not matched to a gene: 8. The CDR3 spans 15 residues. The DNA for the CDR3 is TGTGCCAGCAGCCTAGAGGGACAGAGATCCTACGAGCAGTACTTC. Protein: CASSLEGQRSYEQYF.